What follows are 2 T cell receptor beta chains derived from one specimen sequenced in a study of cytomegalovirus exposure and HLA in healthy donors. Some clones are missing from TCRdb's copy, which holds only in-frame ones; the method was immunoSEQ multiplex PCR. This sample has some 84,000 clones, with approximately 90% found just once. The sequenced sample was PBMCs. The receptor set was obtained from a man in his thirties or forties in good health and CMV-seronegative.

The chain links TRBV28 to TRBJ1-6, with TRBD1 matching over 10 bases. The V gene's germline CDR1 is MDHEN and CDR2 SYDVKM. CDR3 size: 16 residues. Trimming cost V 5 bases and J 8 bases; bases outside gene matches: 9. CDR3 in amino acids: CASSPIGTGVDSPLHF. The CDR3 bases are TGTGCCAGCAGTCCCATAGGGACAGGGGTGGATTCACCCCTCCACTTT.

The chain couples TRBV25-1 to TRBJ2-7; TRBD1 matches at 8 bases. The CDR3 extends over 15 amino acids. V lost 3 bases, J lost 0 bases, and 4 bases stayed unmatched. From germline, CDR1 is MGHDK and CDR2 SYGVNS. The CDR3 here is CASSETGVSSYEQYF. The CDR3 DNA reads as TGTGCCAGCAGTGAGACAGGGGTCTCCTCCTACGAGCAGTACTTC.